This TCR beta chain comes out of a study of T cell repertoires in cytomegalovirus infection. Each CDR3 protein is one row after TCRdb ran MiXCR on the reads. Of about 310,000 distinct CDR3 sequences listed, 17% were seen once; the top ten hold 12%. This clonotype was found many times. The CDR3 runs 15 residues. J was trimmed by 1 base and V by 8 bases; bases with no gene match: 8. The rearrangement links TRBV12-3 or TRBV12-4 to TRBJ2-4, with TRBD1 matching over 7 bases. The source is a human donor in good health (CMV status not recorded). Some clones in this sample may be carry-over from other donors' samples. The sample consisted of PBMCs. CDR3 bases: TGTGCCAGCTCCCGTGACAGGGATGCCAAAAACATTCAGTACTTC. It yields the protein CASSRDRDAKNIQYF.